This T cell receptor beta chain was recorded in a study of memory CD4+ T cells and cytomegalovirus serostatus (dated by TCRdb to between 2017 and 2020). In terms of the full investigation: The cohort comprised 35 or so healthy Belgian adults, 9 CMV seropositive and some 24 CMV seronegative. CD4+ memory TCRbeta repertoires of a Belgian cohort with known cytomegalovirus serostatus were sequenced in order to replicate a published TCR-based CMV serostatus classifier. The full study reports these points: A median bootstrapped AUC of around 0.94 with a 95% CI of 0.76-1.00 was achieved on the Belgian cohort by the original-framework classifier. The results were interpreted as suggesting that the CMV-associated TCR signature is mostly present in the CD4+ memory repertoire. Of around 150 previously reported CMV-associated TCRbeta sequences, about 72 appeared in the CD4+ memory repertoires, each in one to five individuals. CMV serostatus prediction reached a median bootstrapped AUC of about 0.95 with the original framework and just over 0.9 with a US-trained random forest. Only CD4+CD45RO+ memory cells were sequenced, unlike the original study, which covered naive and memory CD4+ and CD8+ populations.

Single viable CD3+CD4+CD8-CD45RO+ cells were sorted as memory CD4+ T cells on a FACSAria II. CMV serostatus was assessed using a Roche Elecsys assay, by which serum IgG against CMV pp150, pp28, p38 and p52 was detected. After thawing, total CD4+ T cells were enriched by positive selection with CD4 magnetic microbeads. The samples came from a different study that was designed specifically to examine the CD4+ T cell memory repertoire. Following standard operating procedures, peripheral blood mononuclear cells were isolated and cryopreserved, while serum was kept at -80 degrees C. The staining used CD3-PerCP (BW264/56), CD4-APC (RPA-T4), CD45RO-PE (UCHT1) and CD8-Pacific Orange (3B5) antibodies, and Sytox blue was used to exclude non-viable cells. Comments on this clone: No antigen is known for it. The record has no base qualities; no much larger clone is one base away.

Spanning cysteine to phenylalanine, the CDR3 consists of 16 amino acids. The CDR3 DNA has 48 bases and is translated from base 1. CDR1 and CDR2 (SGHAT, FQNNGV) derive from the germline V gene. V is pared back by 0 bases and J by 5 bases, with 16 bases lying between the germline termini. The Quick-DNA Microprep Kit was used to extract genomic DNA from the sorted cells. Amplification of TCRbeta DNA was done with the immunoSEQ hsTCRbeta kit, following the protocol from the manufacturer. An Illumina MiSeq instrument was used to sequence the TCRbeta libraries. In the authors' own workflow: After out-of-frame sequences were removed, 2,204,828 distinct TCRbeta sequences remained, averaging about 67,000 per individual. Two values were used to score each individual: the count of 150 to 200 previously reported CMV-associated TCRbeta sequences and the total count of productive distinct TCRbeta sequences. A beta-binomial model was reimplemented in Python, and scikit-learn random forests with default parameters were trained on US cohort data. On the Belgian cohort, classifier performance was reported as the median AUC, along with percentile confidence intervals, across 10,000 bootstrap iterations. This immuneACCESS table, as held by TCRdb, lists in-frame sequences with V and J called but not all clones. Of the missing ones, under half trace to an unresolved V gene in checked studies; the others have no known cause. The D gene and trimming were derived from the DNA, and the V and J assignments and clone size from that table. The sample table records about 92,000 clones; about 80% of these occur just once. Of the sample, 3.6% is held by the ten largest clones.

The chain is encoded by TRBV11-2 joined to TRBJ2-5; TRBD2 is a possible D gene, resting on 7 matching bases. Source material: memory CD4+ T cells from blood. The source of this sequence is an adult in good health and CMV-seropositive. In nucleotides, the sequence is TGTGCCAGCAGCTTAGATCGGGGGGCTATCTTGGAGACCCAGTACTTC. Translated, this gives CASSLDRGAILETQYF.